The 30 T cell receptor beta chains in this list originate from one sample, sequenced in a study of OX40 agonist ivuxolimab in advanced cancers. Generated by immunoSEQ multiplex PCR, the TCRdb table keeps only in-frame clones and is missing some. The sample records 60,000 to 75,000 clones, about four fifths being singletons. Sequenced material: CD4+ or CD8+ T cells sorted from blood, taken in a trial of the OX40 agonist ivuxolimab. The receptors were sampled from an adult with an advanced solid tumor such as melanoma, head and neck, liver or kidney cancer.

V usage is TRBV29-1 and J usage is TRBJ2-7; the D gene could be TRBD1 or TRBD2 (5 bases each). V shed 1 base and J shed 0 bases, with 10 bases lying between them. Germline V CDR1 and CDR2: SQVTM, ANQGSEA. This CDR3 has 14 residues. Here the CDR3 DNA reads TGCAGCGTTGAAGTGGGACCGTTCTCCTACGAGCAGTACTTC. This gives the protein CSVEVGPFSYEQYF.

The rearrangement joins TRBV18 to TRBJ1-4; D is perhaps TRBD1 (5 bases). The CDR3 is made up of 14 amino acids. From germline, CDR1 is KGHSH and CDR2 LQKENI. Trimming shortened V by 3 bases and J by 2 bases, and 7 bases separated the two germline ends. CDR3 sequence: CASSPRQTNEKLFF. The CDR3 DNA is TGTGCCAGCTCACCTAGACAGACTAATGAAAAACTGTTTTTT.

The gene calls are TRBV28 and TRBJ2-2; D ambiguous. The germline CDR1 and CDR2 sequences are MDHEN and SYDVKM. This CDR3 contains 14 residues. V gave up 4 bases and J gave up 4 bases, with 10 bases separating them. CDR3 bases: TGTGCCAGCAGTTCAACCCCCACCACCGGGGAGCTGTTTTTT. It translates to CASSSTPTTGELFF.

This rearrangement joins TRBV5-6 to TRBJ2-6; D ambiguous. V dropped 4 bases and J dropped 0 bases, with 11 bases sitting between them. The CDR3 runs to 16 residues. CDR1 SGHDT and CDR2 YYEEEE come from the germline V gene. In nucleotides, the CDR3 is TGTGCCAGCAGCCCCACGGTCATCTCTGGGGCCAACGTCCTGACTTTC. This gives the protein CASSPTVISGANVLTF.

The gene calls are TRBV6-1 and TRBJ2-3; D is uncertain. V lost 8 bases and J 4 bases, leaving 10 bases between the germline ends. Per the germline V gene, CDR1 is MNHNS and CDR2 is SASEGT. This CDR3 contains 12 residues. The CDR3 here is CASGYRADTQYF. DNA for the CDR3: TGTGCCAGCGGGTATAGAGCAGATACGCAGTATTTT.

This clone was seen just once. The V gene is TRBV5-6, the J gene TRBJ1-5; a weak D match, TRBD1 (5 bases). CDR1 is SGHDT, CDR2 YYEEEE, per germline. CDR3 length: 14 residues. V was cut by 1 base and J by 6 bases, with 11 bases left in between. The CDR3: CASSLRQRSQPQHF. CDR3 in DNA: TGTGCCAGCAGCTTGAGACAGAGAAGTCAGCCCCAGCATTTT.

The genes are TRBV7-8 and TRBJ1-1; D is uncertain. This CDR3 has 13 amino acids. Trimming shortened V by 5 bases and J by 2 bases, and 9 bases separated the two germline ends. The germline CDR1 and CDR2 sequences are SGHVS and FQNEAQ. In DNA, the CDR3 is TGTGCCAGCAGCCCCTCAGATAACACTGAAGCTTTCTTT. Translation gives CASSPSDNTEAFF.

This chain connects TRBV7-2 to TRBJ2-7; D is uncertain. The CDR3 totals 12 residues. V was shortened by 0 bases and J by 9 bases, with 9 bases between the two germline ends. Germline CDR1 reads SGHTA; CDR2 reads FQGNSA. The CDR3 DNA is TGTGCCAGCAGCTTAGCTTCCTTGGGGCAGTACTTC. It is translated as CASSLASLGQYF.

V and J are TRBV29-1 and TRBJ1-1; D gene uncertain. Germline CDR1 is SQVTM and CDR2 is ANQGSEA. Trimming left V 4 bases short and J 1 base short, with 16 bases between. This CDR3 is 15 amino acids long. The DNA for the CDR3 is TGCAGCGTTGTGAGGAAATTAGCTCAGAACACTGAAGCTTTCTTT. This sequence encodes CSVVRKLAQNTEAFF.

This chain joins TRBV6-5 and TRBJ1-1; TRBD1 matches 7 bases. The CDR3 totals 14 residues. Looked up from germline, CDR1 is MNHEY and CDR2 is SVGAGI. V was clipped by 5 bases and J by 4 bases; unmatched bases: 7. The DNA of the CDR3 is TGTGCCAGCAGTCTAGGGACAGTCGTCACTGAAGCTTTCTTT. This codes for CASSLGTVVTEAFF.

The CDR3 sequence is CASYGGPRINTQYF. The DNA of the CDR3 is TGTGCCAGCTACGGGGGCCCGCGGATAAATACGCAGTATTTT. This rearrangement joins TRBV2 to TRBJ2-3, with D perhaps TRBD1 or TRBD2 (6 bases each). The CDR3 is made up of 14 amino acids. V dropped 8 bases and J dropped 7 bases, with 19 bases sitting between them. Per the germline V gene, CDR1 is SNHLY and CDR2 is FYNNEI.

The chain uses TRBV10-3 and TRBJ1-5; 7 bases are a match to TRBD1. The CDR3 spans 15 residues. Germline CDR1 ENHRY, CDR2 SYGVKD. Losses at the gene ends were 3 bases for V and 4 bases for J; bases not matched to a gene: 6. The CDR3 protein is CAISDYGTENQPQHF. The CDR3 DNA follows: TGTGCCATCAGTGACTATGGGACAGAGAATCAGCCCCAGCATTTT.

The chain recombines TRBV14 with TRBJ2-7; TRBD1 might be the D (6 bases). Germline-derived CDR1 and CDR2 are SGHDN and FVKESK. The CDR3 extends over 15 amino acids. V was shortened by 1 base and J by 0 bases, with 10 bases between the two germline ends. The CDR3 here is CASSQAGTPSYEQYF. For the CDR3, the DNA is TGTGCCAGCAGCCAAGCCGGGACACCCTCCTACGAGCAGTACTTC.

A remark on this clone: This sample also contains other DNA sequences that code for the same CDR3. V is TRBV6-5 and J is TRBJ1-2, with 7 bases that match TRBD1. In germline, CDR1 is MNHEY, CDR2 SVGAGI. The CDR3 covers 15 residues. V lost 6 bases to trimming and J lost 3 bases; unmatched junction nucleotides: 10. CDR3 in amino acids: CASSSFRGFDYGYTF. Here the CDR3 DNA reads TGTGCCAGCAGCTCATTCAGGGGGTTTGACTATGGCTACACCTTC.

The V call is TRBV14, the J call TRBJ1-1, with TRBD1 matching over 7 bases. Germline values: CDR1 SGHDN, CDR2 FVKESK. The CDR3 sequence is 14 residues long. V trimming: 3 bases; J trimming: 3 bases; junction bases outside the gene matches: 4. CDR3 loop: CASSQYTGDTEAFF. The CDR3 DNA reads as TGTGCCAGCAGCCAGTATACAGGGGACACTGAAGCTTTCTTT.

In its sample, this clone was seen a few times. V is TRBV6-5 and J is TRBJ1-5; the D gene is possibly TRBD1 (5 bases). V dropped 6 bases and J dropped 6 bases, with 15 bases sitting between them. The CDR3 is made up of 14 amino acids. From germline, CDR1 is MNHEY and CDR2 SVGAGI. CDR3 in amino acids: CASSLGGGSQPQHF. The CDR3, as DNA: TGTGCCAGCAGCCTCGGGGGGGGTAGTCAGCCCCAGCATTTT.

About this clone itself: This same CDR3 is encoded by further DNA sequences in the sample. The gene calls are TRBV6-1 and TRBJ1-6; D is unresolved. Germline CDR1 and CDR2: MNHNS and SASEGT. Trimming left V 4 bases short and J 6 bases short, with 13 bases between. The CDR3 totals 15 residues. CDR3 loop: CASSVSTSGNSPLHF. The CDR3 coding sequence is TGTGCCAGCAGTGTTTCGACCTCGGGTAATTCACCCCTCCACTTT.

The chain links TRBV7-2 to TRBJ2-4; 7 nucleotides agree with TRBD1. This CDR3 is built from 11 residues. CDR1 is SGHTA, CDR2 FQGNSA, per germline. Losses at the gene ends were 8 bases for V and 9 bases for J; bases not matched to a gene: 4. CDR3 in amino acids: CASRTGVIQYF. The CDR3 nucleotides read TGTGCCAGCCGCACAGGGGTCATTCAGTACTTC.

The CDR3 reads CASSPPGKGITLSTDTQYF. Written as DNA, the CDR3 is TGTGCCAGCTCACCCCCGGGCAAGGGAATAACTCTTAGCACAGATACGCAGTATTTT. This chain connects TRBV18 to TRBJ2-3; D gene uncertain. In germline, CDR1 is KGHSH, CDR2 LQKENI. Deletions cut 3 bases from V and 0 bases from J, with 22 bases between. The CDR3 runs 19 residues.

CDR3 nucleotide sequence: TGTGCCAGCAGTTACACTACAGGGTCCGATCAGCCCCAGCATTTT. Amino acids: CASSYTTGSDQPQHF. The genes are TRBV6-5 and TRBJ1-5, with D tentatively TRBD1 (6 bases). The CDR3 loop spans 15 amino acids. Trimming took 2 bases from V and 5 from J, leaving 13 bases between them. CDR1 MNHEY and CDR2 SVGAGI come from the germline V gene.

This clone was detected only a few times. The chain's CDR3 is CASSLSPLRQGGNTIYF. In nucleotides, the CDR3 is TGTGCCAGCAGCTTATCTCCCCTGCGACAGGGCGGAAACACCATATATTTT. J is TRBJ1-3 and V is TRBV5-5, with 7 nucleotides matching TRBD1. The germline gives CDR1 SGHKS, CDR2 YYEKEE (reference sequence). V lost 2 bases, J lost 4 bases, and 12 bases stayed unmatched. The CDR3 loop spans 17 amino acids.

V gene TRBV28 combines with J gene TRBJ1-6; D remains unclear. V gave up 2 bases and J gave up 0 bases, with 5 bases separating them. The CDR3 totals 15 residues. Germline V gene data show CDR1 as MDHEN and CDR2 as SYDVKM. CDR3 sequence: CASSLIFSYNSPLHF. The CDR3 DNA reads TGTGCCAGCAGTTTAATTTTCTCCTATAATTCACCCCTCCACTTT.

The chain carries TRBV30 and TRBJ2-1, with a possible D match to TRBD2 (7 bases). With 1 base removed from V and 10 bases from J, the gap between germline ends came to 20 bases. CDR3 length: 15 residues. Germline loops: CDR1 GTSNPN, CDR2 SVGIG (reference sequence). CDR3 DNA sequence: TGTGCCTGGAGTGAGGACAGCGGGAAAATCAGGGAGCAGTTCTTC. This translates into CAWSEDSGKIREQFF. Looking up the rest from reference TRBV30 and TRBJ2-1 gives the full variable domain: SQTIHQWPATLVQPVGSPLSLECTVEGTSNPNLYWYRQAAGRGLQLLFYSVGIGQISSEVPQNLSASRPQDRQFILSSKKLLLSDSGFYLCAWSEDSGKIREQFFGPGTRLTVL.

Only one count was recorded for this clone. The CDR3 nucleotides read TGTGCCAGCAGTCAAATCGGGCTGAATCTGTATTTT. The encoded protein is CASSQIGLNLYF. This rearrangement joins TRBV7-2 to TRBJ2-3; D unresolved. Germline V lookup: CDR1 SGHTA, CDR2 FQGNSA. V shed 6 bases and J shed 14 bases, with 18 bases lying between them. This CDR3 is built from 12 residues. Variable domain in full (rest from reference TRBV7-2 and TRBJ2-3): GAGVSQSPSNKVTEKGKDVELRCDPISGHTALYWYRQSLGQGLEFLIYFQGNSAPDKSGLPSDRFSAERTGGSVSTLTIQRTQQEDSAVYLCASSQIGLNLYFGPGTRLTVL.

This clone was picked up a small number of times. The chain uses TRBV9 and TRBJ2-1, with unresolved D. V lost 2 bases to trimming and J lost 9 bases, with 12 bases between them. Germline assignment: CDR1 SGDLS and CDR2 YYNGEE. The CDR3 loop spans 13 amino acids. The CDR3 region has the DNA TGTGCCAGCAGCGTGATGGCAGTCGGTGAGCAGTTCTTC. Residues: CASSVMAVGEQFF.

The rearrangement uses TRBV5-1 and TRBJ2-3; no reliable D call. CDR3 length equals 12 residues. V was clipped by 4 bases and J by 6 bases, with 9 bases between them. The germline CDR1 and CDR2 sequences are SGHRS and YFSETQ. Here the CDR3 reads CASSQMGDTQYF. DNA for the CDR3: TGCGCCAGCAGCCAGATGGGGGATACGCAGTATTTT.

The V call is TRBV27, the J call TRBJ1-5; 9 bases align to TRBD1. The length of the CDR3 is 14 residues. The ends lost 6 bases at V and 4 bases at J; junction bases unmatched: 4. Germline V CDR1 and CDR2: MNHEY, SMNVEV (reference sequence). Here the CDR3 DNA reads TGTGCCAGCAGACCCGGGACAGGGAATCAGCCCCAGCATTTT. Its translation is CASRPGTGNQPQHF.

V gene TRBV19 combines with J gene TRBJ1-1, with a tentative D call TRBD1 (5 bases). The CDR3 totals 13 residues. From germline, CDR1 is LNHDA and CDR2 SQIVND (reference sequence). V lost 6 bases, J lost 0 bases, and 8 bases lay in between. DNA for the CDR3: TGTGCCAGTAGGGGGGATCTGAACACTGAAGCTTTCTTT. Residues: CASRGDLNTEAFF. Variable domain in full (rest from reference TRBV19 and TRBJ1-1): DGGITQSPKYLFRKEGQNVTLSCEQNLNHDAMYWYRQDPGQGLRLIYYSQIVNDFQKGDIAEGYSVSREKKESFPLTVTSAQKNPTAFYLCASRGDLNTEAFFGQGTRLTVV.

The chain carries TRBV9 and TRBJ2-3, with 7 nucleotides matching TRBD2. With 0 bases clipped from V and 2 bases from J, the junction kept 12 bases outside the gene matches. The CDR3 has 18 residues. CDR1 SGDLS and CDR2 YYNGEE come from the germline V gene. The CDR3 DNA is TGTGCCAGCAGCGTAGATCTGGGAGGGCGGTCCTACACAGATACGCAGTATTTT. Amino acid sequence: CASSVDLGGRSYTDTQYF.

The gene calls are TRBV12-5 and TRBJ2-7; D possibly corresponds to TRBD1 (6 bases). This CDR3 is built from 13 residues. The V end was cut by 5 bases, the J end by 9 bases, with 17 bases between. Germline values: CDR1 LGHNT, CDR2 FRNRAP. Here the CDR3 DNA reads TGTGCTAGTGGTCCCACAGGGCCCTCCGTGCAGTACTTC. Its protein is CASGPTGPSVQYF.